Here is one T cell receptor (beta chain) with its context. The sample belongs to a study of blood T cells in healthy people across ages. The CDR3 loop spans 14 amino acids. Germline CDR1 reads KGHDR; CDR2 reads SFDVKD. The V end lost 3 bases, the J end lost 11 bases, and 18 bases lay between the germline ends. Through a sample-barcoded 5' primer and a J-beta primer mix, a second PCR was run for about 6 to 11 cycles. Researchers report that a template-switch adaptor with 12 random nucleotides tagged each cDNA molecule. TCRdb analysed the 5' RACE reads with MiXCR anew, one entry per CDR3 protein. The data contain a few hundred thousand distinct CDR3 sequences, approximately 51% of them singletons. The sample providers were healthy Caucasian people from Russia, aged about 6 to 90.

The TCR was taken from a man between 60 and 70 years old in good health. The rearrangement joins TRBV24-1 to TRBJ2-5; perhaps TRBD1 as D (6 bases). Sequenced: blood. CDR3 nucleotides: TGTGCCACCAGTGATGCTCCGGGACAACCAGCACAGTACTTC. Translated: CATSDAPGQPAQYF.